These 3 T cell receptor beta chains were all obtained from the same sample, sequenced in a study of vaccination and CD4 T cells after COVID-19. Antigens of these TCRs are unknown. Sequenced with the Oncomine TCR Beta short-read assay was DNA taken from cultured CD4+ T cells. One entry per CDR3 protein results from TCRdb running MiXCR on the PCR reads. The sample holds about 25,000 distinct CDR3 sequences; 28% are singletons and the top ten take about 7.1%. Time point given: late sampling 161 to 241 days after vaccination in a few convalescent patients. Treatment noted: roughly 10-day PBMC culture with coronavirus spike peptide pools or control peptides (ViraFEST assay). The input for sequencing was CD4+ T cells from blood, cultured in vitro, taken about 7 months after SARS-CoV-2 vaccination. The source of these receptors is a human donor who had recovered from COVID-19.

The V call is TRBV21-1, the J call TRBJ1-5; the D call of TRBD1 is as the table states it, not checked on the DNA. TRBV21-1 is tagged as a pseudogene. CDR3 length: 15 amino acids. The CDR3 protein is CASSKARRGGQPQHF. The CDR3 nucleotides are TGTGCCAGCAGCAAAGCTCGAAGGGGTGGCCAGCCCCAGCATTTT.

This clonotype was seen a few times. V usage is TRBV6-2 or TRBV6-3 and J usage is TRBJ1-5, with D possibly TRBD1 on 5 matching bases. Germline values: CDR1 MNHEY, CDR2 SVGEGT. V was trimmed by 8 bases and J by 3 bases, leaving 8 bases between them. The CDR3 is 12 amino acids. CDR3 coding DNA: TGTGCCAGCGGGGCGGTCAATCAGCCCCAGCATTTT. Translated: CASGAVNQPQHF.

The chain combines TRBV6-2 or TRBV6-3 with TRBJ2-5; a weak D match, TRBD2 (6 bases). Germline CDR1 is MNHEY and CDR2 is SVGEGT. The CDR3 covers 14 residues. Trimming left V 0 bases short and J 5 bases short, with 10 bases between. CDR3 region: CASSYSGGAETQYF. In nucleotides, the CDR3 is TGTGCCAGCAGTTACTCTGGAGGGGCGGAGACCCAGTACTTC.